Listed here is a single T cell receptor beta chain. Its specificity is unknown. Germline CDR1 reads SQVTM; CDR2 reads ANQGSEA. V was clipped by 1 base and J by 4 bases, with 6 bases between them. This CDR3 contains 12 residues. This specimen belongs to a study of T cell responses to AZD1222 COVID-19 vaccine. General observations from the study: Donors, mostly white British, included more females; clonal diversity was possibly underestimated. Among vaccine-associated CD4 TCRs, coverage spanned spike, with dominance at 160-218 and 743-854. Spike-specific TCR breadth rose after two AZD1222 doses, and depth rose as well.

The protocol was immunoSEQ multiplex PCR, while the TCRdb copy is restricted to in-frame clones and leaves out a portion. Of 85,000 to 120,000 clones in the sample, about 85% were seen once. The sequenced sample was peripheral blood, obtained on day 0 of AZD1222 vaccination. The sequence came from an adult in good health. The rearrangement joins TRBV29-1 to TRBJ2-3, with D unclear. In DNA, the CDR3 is TGCAGCGTTGAAGGCACAGCAGATACGCAGTATTTT. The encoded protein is CSVEGTADTQYF.